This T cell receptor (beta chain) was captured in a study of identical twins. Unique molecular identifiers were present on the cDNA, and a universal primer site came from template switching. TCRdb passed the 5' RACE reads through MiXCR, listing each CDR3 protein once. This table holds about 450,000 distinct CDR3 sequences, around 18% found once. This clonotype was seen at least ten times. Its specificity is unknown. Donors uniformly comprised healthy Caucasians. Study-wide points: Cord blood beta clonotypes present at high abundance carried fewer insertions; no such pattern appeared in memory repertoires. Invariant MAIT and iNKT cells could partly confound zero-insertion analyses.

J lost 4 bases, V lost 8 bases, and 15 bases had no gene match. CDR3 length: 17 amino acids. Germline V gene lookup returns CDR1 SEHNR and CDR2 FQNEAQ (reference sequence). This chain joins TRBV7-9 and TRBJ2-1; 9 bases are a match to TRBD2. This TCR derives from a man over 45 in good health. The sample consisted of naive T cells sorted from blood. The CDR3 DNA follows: TGTGCCAGCTCTGGAGCGGGGGGCCCGGGCTCTTACAATGAGCAGTTCTTC. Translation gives CASSGAGGPGSYNEQFF.